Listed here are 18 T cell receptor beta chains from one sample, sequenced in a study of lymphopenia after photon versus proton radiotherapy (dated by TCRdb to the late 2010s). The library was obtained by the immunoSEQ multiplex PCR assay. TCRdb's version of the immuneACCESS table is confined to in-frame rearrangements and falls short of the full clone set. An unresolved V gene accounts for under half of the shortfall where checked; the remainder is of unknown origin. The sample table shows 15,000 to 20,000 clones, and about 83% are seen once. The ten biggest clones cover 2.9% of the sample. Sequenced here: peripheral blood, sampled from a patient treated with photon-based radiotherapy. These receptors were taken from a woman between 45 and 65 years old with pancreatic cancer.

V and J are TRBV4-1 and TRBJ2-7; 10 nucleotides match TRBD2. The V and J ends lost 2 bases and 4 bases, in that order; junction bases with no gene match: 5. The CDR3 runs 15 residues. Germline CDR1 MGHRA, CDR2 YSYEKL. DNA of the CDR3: TGCGCCAGCAGCCAAACTAGCGGGGCTGGTTACGAGCAGTACTTC. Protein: CASSQTSGAGYEQYF.

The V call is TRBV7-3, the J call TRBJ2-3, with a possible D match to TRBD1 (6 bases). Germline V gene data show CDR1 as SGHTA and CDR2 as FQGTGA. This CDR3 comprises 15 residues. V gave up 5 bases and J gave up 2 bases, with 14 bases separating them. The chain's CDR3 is CASSPGVRDTDTQYF. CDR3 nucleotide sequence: TGTGCCAGCAGCCCAGGGGTCCGCGACACAGATACGCAGTATTTT.

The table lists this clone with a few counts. CDR3 sequence (DNA): TGTGCCAGCAGCCAAGGGACAGGGGGCGTCGACCAGTACTTC. Protein: CASSQGTGGVDQYF. The chain links TRBV7-2 to TRBJ2-5, with 12 bases matching TRBD1. Trimming removed 5 bases from V and 10 bases from J; junction bases left unmatched: 8. The CDR3 spans 14 residues. The V gene's germline CDR1 is SGHTA and CDR2 FQGNSA. Using reference TRBV7-2 and TRBJ2-5 for the parts outside the CDR3, the full variable domain is GAGVSQSPSNKVTEKGKDVELRCDPISGHTALYWYRQSLGQGLEFLIYFQGNSAPDKSGLPSDRFSAERTGGSVSTLTIQRTQQEDSAVYLCASSQGTGGVDQYFGPGTRLLVL.

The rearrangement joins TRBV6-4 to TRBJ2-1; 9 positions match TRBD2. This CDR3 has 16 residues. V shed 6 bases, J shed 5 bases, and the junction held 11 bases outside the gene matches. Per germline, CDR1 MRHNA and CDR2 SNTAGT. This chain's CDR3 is CASRHLGLAFNNEQFF. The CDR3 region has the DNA TGTGCCAGCAGACATTTAGGACTAGCGTTTAACAATGAGCAGTTCTTC.

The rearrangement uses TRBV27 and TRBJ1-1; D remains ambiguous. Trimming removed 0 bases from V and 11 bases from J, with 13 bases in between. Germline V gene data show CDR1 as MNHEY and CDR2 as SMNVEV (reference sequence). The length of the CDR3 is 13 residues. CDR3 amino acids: CASSLSDTKTAFF. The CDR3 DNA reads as TGTGCCAGCAGTTTATCGGATACAAAAACGGCTTTCTTT.

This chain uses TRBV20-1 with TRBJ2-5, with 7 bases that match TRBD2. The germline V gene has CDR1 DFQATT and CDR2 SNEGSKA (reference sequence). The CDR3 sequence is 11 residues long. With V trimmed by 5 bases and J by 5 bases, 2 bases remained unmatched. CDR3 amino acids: CSAGLVETQYF. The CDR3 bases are TGCAGTGCTGGACTAGTTGAGACCCAGTACTTC.

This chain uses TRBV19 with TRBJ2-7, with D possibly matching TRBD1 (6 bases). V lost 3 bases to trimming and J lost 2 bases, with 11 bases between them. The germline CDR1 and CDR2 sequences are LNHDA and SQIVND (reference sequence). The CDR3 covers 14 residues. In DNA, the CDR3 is TGTGCCAGTAGTATGCAAGGGGGTCCCTACGAGCAGTACTTC. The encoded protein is CASSMQGGPYEQYF.

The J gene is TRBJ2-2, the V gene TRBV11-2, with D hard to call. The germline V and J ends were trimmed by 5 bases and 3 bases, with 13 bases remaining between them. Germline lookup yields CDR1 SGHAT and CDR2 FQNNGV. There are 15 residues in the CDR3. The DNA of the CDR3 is TGTGCCAGCAGCCGCGACCGGACCGACACCGGGGAGCTGTTTTTT. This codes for CASSRDRTDTGELFF.

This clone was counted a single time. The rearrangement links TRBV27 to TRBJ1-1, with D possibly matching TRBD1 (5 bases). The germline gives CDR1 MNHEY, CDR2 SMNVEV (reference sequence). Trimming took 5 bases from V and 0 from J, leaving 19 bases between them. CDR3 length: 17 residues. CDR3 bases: TGTGCCAGCAGTCCCTTAGGGCAGGGCGGGATGAACACTGAAGCTTTCTTT. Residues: CASSPLGQGGMNTEAFF.

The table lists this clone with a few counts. The CDR3 reads CAWSVTAGGNIGELFF. Here the CDR3 DNA reads TGTGCCTGGAGTGTAACGGCAGGGGGTAATATCGGGGAGCTGTTTTTT. The chain couples TRBV30 to TRBJ2-2, with TRBD1 identical over 7 bases. This CDR3 is 16 amino acids long. Trimming at V came to 0 bases and at J to 7 bases, leaving 11 bases not matched to a gene. Per germline, CDR1 GTSNPN and CDR2 SVGIG (reference sequence).

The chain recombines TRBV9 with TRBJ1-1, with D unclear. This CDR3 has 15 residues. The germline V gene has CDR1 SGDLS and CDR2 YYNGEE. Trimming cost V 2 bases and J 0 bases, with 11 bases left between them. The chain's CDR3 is CASSVQNTLNTEAFF. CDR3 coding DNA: TGTGCCAGCAGCGTTCAGAACACGCTGAACACTGAAGCTTTCTTT.

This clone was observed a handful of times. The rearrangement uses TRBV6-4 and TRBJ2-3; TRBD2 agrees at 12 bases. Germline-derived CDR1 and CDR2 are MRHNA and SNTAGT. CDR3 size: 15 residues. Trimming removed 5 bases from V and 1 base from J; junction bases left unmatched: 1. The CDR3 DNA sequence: TGTGCCAGCAGTAGACTAGCGGGAGGCACAGATACGCAGTATTTT. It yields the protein CASSRLAGGTDTQYF.

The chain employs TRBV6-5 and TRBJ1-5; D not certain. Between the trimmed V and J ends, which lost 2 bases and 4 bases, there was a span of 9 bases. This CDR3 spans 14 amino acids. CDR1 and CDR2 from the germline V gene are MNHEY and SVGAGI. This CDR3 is CASSYDGKNQPQHF. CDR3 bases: TGTGCCAGCAGTTACGACGGGAAAAATCAGCCCCAGCATTTT.

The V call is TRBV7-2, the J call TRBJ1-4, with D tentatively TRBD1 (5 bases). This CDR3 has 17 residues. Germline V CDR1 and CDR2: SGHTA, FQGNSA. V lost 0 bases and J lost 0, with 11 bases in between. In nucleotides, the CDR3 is TGTGCCAGCAGCTTAGCAGGGGCAGGAACAACTAATGAAAAACTGTTTTTT. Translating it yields CASSLAGAGTTNEKLFF. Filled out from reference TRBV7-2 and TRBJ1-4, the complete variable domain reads GAGVSQSPSNKVTEKGKDVELRCDPISGHTALYWYRQSLGQGLEFLIYFQGNSAPDKSGLPSDRFSAERTGGSVSTLTIQRTQQEDSAVYLCASSLAGAGTTNEKLFFGSGTQLSVL.

CDR3 protein: CATSSGGAPRVTGELFF. In DNA, the CDR3 is TGTGCCACCAGCAGCGGGGGGGCGCCCCGGGTCACCGGGGAGCTGTTTTTT. V gene TRBV15 combines with J gene TRBJ2-2; TRBD2 matches at 8 bases. This CDR3 region has 17 residues. V shed 3 bases and J 4 bases; nucleotides not matched to a gene: 10. From germline, CDR1 is LNHNV and CDR2 YYDKDF (reference sequence). Complete variable domain (other parts from reference TRBV15 and TRBJ2-2): DAMVIQNPRYQVTQFGKPVTLSCSQTLNHNVMYWYQQKSSQAPKLLFHYYDKDFNNEADTPDNFQSRRPNTSFCFLDIRSPGLGDTAMYLCATSSGGAPRVTGELFFGEGSRLTVL.

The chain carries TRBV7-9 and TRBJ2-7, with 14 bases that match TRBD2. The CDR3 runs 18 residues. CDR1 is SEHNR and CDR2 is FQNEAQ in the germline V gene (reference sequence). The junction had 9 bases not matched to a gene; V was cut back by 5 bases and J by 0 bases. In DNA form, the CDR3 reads TGTGCCAGCAGCCCCCTAGAGGGGACTAGCGGGAGCTCCTACGAGCAGTACTTC. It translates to CASSPLEGTSGSSYEQYF.

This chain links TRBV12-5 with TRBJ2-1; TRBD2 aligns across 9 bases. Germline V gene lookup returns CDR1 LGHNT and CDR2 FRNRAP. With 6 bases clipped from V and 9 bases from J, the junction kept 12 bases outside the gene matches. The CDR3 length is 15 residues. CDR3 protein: CASGPETLAGAEQFF. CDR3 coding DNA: TGTGCTAGTGGCCCTGAAACGTTAGCGGGAGCTGAGCAGTTCTTC.

The CDR3 here is CASSVGTANYGYTF. The CDR3 bases are TGTGCCAGCAGCGTGGGTACAGCTAACTATGGCTACACCTTC. J is TRBJ1-2 and V is TRBV9; D gene ambiguous. V was trimmed by 2 bases and J by 0 bases, leaving 8 bases between them. This CDR3 is built from 14 residues. The germline CDR1 and CDR2 sequences are SGDLS and YYNGEE.